A selection of T cell receptor beta chains follows, all from one sample in a study of blood T cells in healthy people across ages. Each CDR3 protein gets one entry after TCRdb re-called the 5' RACE reads with MiXCR. This table holds hundreds of thousands of distinct CDR3 sequences, 35% to 50% found once. The sequencing input was blood. The receptor source for this set is an older man in good health. Each CDR3 is given with its conserved first and last residue.

j_gene,len,v_gene,CDR3aa
TRBJ2-1,10,TRBV28,CASRGQKQFF
TRBJ1-6,11,TRBV7-2,CASSSGQSLHF
TRBJ2-3,15,TRBV3-1,CASSQSTGSTDTQYF
TRBJ2-1,13,TRBV28,CASSLPSRDEQFF
TRBJ2-6,19,TRBV6-2/TRBV6-3,CASSYLGDGHISGANVLTF
TRBJ2-1,15,TRBV29-1,CSVEVVSGPYNEQFF
TRBJ2-3,16,TRBV4-2,CASSQEDRTRTDTQYF
TRBJ2-1,14,TRBV29-1,CSVEDLRGGNEQFF
TRBJ2-3,14,TRBV14,CASSPLRTEDTQYF
TRBJ2-3,16,TRBV20-1,CSASLKPGLSTDTQYF
TRBJ1-5,14,TRBV20-1,CSASLGRGNQPQHF
TRBJ1-5,14,TRBV6-2/TRBV6-3,CASKPDWGDQPQHF
TRBJ1-6,11,TRBV6-1,CASSRQSPLHF
TRBJ2-1,14,TRBV29-1,CSVDLTSGLNEQFF
TRBJ2-1,16,TRBV10-3,CAISESQFTSYNEQFF
TRBJ2-3,15,TRBV3-1,CASSLRTGSQDTQYF
TRBJ1-1,19,TRBV6-5,CASSYSSLDRGKVSTEAFF
TRBJ2-1,15,TRBV28,CASSLQAKGGNEQFF